These 21 T cell receptor beta chains share one sample of origin, sequenced in a study of CD8 T cells in Susac syndrome. RNA totalling about 0.45 to 1 ug underwent reverse transcription with random hexamers. TCRdb fed the immunoSEQ multiplex PCR reads into MiXCR, producing one record per CDR3 protein. Here the sample spans about 180,000 distinct CDR3 sequences, 90% to 95% being singletons. Source material: CD4+ T cells from PBMCs. Source of these receptors: a human donor with Susac syndrome.

The chain employs TRBV9 and TRBJ2-2; the D call may be TRBD1 or TRBD2 (5 bases each). The V end was cut by 3 bases, the J end by 6 bases, with 9 bases between. Germline CDR1 and CDR2: SGDLS and YYNGEE. The CDR3 is 13 residues long. As DNA, the CDR3 is TGTGCCAGCAGCGAGGGGACGGCCGGGGAGCTGTTTTTT. Translation gives CASSEGTAGELFF.

J is TRBJ2-7 and V is TRBV6-6, with a possible D match to TRBD2 (5 bases). The V end lost 5 bases, the J end lost 4 bases, and 9 bases lay between the germline ends. Germline CDR1 is MNHNY and CDR2 is SVGAGI (reference sequence). The CDR3 is made up of 12 amino acids. The CDR3 reads CASSPGLYEQYF. The CDR3 nucleotides read TGTGCCAGCAGTCCCGGACTTTACGAGCAGTACTTC.

The chain is built from TRBV7-2 and TRBJ2-7; D is undetermined. This CDR3 contains 14 residues. The germline V and J ends were trimmed by 4 bases and 2 bases, with 12 bases remaining between them. The germline gives CDR1 SGHTA, CDR2 FQGNSA. The CDR3 sequence: CASSSPSKPYEQYF. The CDR3 bases are TGTGCCAGCAGCTCTCCCTCAAAACCCTACGAGCAGTACTTC.

The J gene is TRBJ2-3, the V gene TRBV5-6; no clear D. The V gene lost 3 bases and the J gene lost 5 bases, with 7 bases spanning the gap. The CDR3 contains 12 residues. CDR1 is SGHDT and CDR2 is YYEEEE in the germline V gene. CDR3 coding DNA: TGTGCCAGCAGCTCGTACAAAGATACGCAGTATTTT. It specifies CASSSYKDTQYF.

This sequence joins TRBV7-2 and TRBJ2-5, with 7 bases identical to TRBD1. The germline V gene encodes CDR1 SGHTA and CDR2 FQGNSA. The length of the CDR3 is 14 residues. The V segment lost 5 bases and the J segment 1 base; nucleotides outside the gene matches: 4. This chain's CDR3 is CASSTGTVQETQYF. The CDR3 DNA reads as TGTGCCAGCAGCACAGGGACAGTCCAAGAGACCCAGTACTTC.

The rearrangement links TRBV20-1 to TRBJ2-5; D is undetermined. The germline CDR1 and CDR2 sequences are DFQATT and SNEGSKA (reference sequence). This CDR3 has 8 amino acids. The V end was cut by 6 bases, the J end by 7 bases, with 3 bases between. The CDR3, as DNA: TGCAGTGCCGGGACCCAGTACTTC. Translated: CSAGTQYF.

The chain uses TRBV7-2 and TRBJ1-2; D uncertain. The germline V gene encodes CDR1 SGHTA and CDR2 FQGNSA. This CDR3 region has 12 residues. Between the trimmed V and J ends, which lost 7 bases and 5 bases, there was a span of 11 bases. CDR3 in amino acids: CASILGEYGYTF. The CDR3 DNA is TGTGCCAGCATCCTAGGAGAATATGGCTACACCTTC.

The chain links TRBV13 to TRBJ1-1, with a weak D call TRBD1 (5 bases). The CDR3 extends over 12 amino acids. V was shortened by 0 bases and J by 7 bases, with 6 bases between the two germline ends. Germline V gene lookup returns CDR1 PRHDT and CDR2 FYEKMQ (reference sequence). The CDR3 region is CASSLGDNEAFF. The CDR3, as DNA: TGTGCCAGCAGCTTAGGGGACAATGAAGCTTTCTTT.

The chain combines TRBV7-8 with TRBJ1-4, with 9 bases matching TRBD1. This CDR3 is built from 15 residues. V was clipped by 5 bases and J by 11 bases; unmatched bases: 12. Germline V gene data show CDR1 as SGHVS and CDR2 as FQNEAQ. The chain's CDR3 is CASSLSGTGSRKLFF. The CDR3 DNA is TGTGCCAGCAGCCTTTCCGGGACAGGGTCAAGGAAACTGTTTTTT.

This chain joins TRBV10-3 and TRBJ2-2; 8 bases fit TRBD2. Trimming cost V 4 bases and J 5 bases; bases outside gene matches: 0. CDR1 and CDR2 (germline): ENHRY, SYGVKD. The CDR3 is 13 amino acids. CDR3 region: CAISVAGTGELFF. In DNA, the CDR3 is TGTGCCATCAGTGTAGCGGGGACCGGGGAGCTGTTTTTT.

The chain links TRBV7-2 to TRBJ2-1; 8 nucleotides align to TRBD2. Germline loops: CDR1 SGHTA, CDR2 FQGNSA. V lost 7 bases, J lost 7 bases, and 12 bases stayed unmatched. This CDR3 spans 15 amino acids. Here the CDR3 DNA reads TGTGCCAGCACCCTAGCGGGTCCCCCGCGGAATGAGCAGTTCTTC. Protein: CASTLAGPPRNEQFF.

The chain is built from TRBV20-1 and TRBJ2-5; 7 bases map to TRBD2. The CDR3 totals 15 residues. CDR1 and CDR2 from the germline V gene are DFQATT and SNEGSKA (reference sequence). Trimming removed 0 bases from V and 4 bases from J; junction bases left unmatched: 8. Here the CDR3 reads CSARDQRGVGETQYF. For the CDR3, the DNA is TGCAGTGCTAGAGATCAACGGGGGGTAGGAGAGACCCAGTACTTC.

The chain joins TRBV2 to TRBJ2-1; 14 bases map to TRBD2. V shed 6 bases, J shed 1 base, and the junction held 2 bases outside the gene matches. This CDR3 has 16 amino acids. Germline V lookup: CDR1 SNHLY, CDR2 FYNNEI. CDR3 nucleotide sequence: TGTGCCAGCAGGGGACTAGCGGGGGCGTCCTACAATGAGCAGTTCTTC. It codes for CASRGLAGASYNEQFF.

This clonotype was detected only a few times. The chain uses TRBV25-1 and TRBJ2-7; the D is unclear. The CDR3 covers 11 residues. CDR1 is MGHDK and CDR2 is SYGVNS in the germline V gene. Trimming took off 3 bases at V and 3 bases at J, with 3 bases between the two ends. In DNA, the CDR3 is TGTGCCAGCAGTGACGGCTACGAGCAGTACTTC. Its translation: CASSDGYEQYF.

This rearrangement joins TRBV7-8 to TRBJ1-1; D is uncertain. CDR3 length: 13 amino acids. Trimming removed 6 bases from V and 4 bases from J, with 12 bases in between. The germline V gene encodes CDR1 SGHVS and CDR2 FQNEAQ. The CDR3 spells CASSFDKGTEAFF. The CDR3 bases are TGTGCCAGCAGTTTTGACAAGGGCACTGAAGCTTTCTTT.

The genes are TRBV4-3 and TRBJ1-5; tentatively, D is TRBD1 (6 bases). This CDR3 has 15 residues. The germline V gene has CDR1 LGHNA and CDR2 YSLEER. Trimming left V 0 bases short and J 10 bases short, with 16 bases between. In nucleotides, the CDR3 is TGCGCCAGCAGCCAAGATCGGACAGTAGGCTTCCCCCAGCATTTT. Amino acid sequence: CASSQDRTVGFPQHF.

This chain uses TRBV28 with TRBJ2-5; TRBD1 aligns across 8 bases. This CDR3 is built from 14 residues. Germline CDR1 reads MDHEN; CDR2 reads SYDVKM. With 3 bases clipped from V and 4 bases from J, the junction kept 4 bases outside the gene matches. The CDR3 here is CASSLPGQAETQYF. The CDR3 nucleotides read TGTGCCAGCAGTTTGCCGGGACAGGCAGAGACCCAGTACTTC.

The chain employs TRBV4-3 and TRBJ2-5, with D perhaps matching TRBD2 (7 bases). The CDR3 has 16 residues. Germline loops: CDR1 LGHNA, CDR2 YSLEER. The V end was cut by 0 bases, the J end by 4 bases, with 15 bases between. The CDR3 here is CASSQDTGGGGETQYF. CDR3 coding DNA: TGCGCCAGCAGCCAAGATACGGGCGGGGGCGGAGAGACCCAGTACTTC.

The V gene is TRBV6-5, the J gene TRBJ1-2, with no clear D. CDR1 and CDR2 (germline): MNHEY, SVGAGI. This CDR3 has 12 residues. The V end was cut by 4 bases, the J end by 9 bases, with 12 bases between. CDR3 amino acids: CASSSSARSYTF. The CDR3 DNA is TGTGCCAGCAGTTCCTCGGCGAGGAGCTACACCTTC.

The V and J genes are TRBV30 and TRBJ2-5; 7 bases align to TRBD1. The V gene's germline CDR1 is GTSNPN and CDR2 SVGIG (reference sequence). The length of the CDR3 is 14 residues. V trimming: 3 bases; J trimming: 1 base; junction bases outside the gene matches: 5. This CDR3 is CAWREQGPQETQYF. DNA for the CDR3: TGTGCCTGGAGGGAACAGGGGCCCCAAGAGACCCAGTACTTC.

This clonotype appeared once. The chain recombines TRBV5-4 with TRBJ1-3; D may be TRBD1 (5 bases). The germline gives CDR1 SGHNT, CDR2 YYREEE (reference sequence). Trimming took off 3 bases at V and 2 bases at J, with 21 bases between the two ends. This CDR3 is 18 amino acids long. CDR3: CASSSTTGTRTTGNTIYF. In DNA, the CDR3 is TGTGCCAGCAGCTCCACGACCGGGACTAGGACAACTGGAAACACCATATATTTT.